The 27 T cell receptor beta chains below come from one sample, sequenced in a study of T cells in localized non-small cell lung cancer. Clones were sequenced by immunoSEQ multiplex PCR, and TCRdb holds only the in-frame ones, with some missing. Among about 39,000 clones, about four fifths were seen once, and the ten largest hold about 37%. Specimen: PBMCs, collected before any cancer treatment. The origin of the receptors is a woman between 35 and 75 years old with stage II squamous cell lung carcinoma.

The CDR3 region has the DNA TGTGCCAGCAGTTATCCAAACACCGGGGAGCTGTTTTTT. Translating it yields CASSYPNTGELFF. The rearrangement links TRBV6-5 to TRBJ2-2; D remains unclear. Germline V gives CDR1 MNHEY, CDR2 SVGAGI. V shed 3 bases and J shed 2 bases, with 4 bases lying between them. This CDR3 comprises 13 residues.

The chain uses TRBV9 and TRBJ2-1, with D possibly TRBD2 on 6 matching bases. This CDR3 contains 15 residues. The V gene lost 2 bases and the J gene lost 6 bases, with 15 bases spanning the gap. Germline V gene lookup returns CDR1 SGDLS and CDR2 YYNGEE. The CDR3 coding sequence is TGTGCCAGCAGCGTCCAGATCGGGGGAAGCAATGAGCAGTTCTTC. Its protein product is CASSVQIGGSNEQFF.

The V call is TRBV6-5, the J call TRBJ1-1; D is uncertain. V lost 2 bases and J 5 bases, leaving 9 bases between the germline ends. Germline CDR1 reads MNHEY; CDR2 reads SVGAGI. The CDR3 contains 13 residues. The CDR3 reads CASSYGVGTEAFF. The CDR3, as DNA: TGTGCCAGCAGTTACGGTGTGGGGACTGAAGCTTTCTTT.

This sequence joins TRBV7-2 and TRBJ1-1; D gene ambiguous. Trimming took 6 bases from V and 4 from J, leaving 12 bases between them. The CDR3 has 13 residues. Germline CDR1 SGHTA, CDR2 FQGNSA. CDR3: CASSIQAGTEAFF. The CDR3 coding sequence is TGTGCCAGCAGTATCCAGGCGGGCACTGAAGCTTTCTTT.

A remark on this clone: The missing conserved phenylalanine or tryptophan at the end of this CDR3 makes a read error likely. The limits of the CDR3 on the DNA are not certain, so only TCRdb's listed CDR3 is given. The CDR3 region is CASRNPRSTSL. V and J are TRBV6-5 and TRBJ1-2. CDR1 and CDR2 from the germline V gene are MNHEY and SVGAGI. The CDR3 is 11 residues long, counting both termini.

The chain carries TRBV7-6 and TRBJ2-7; 9 nucleotides agree with TRBD1. J gave up 2 bases and V 5 bases, and 4 bases lay outside the gene matches. The CDR3 sequence is 14 residues long. Germline values: CDR1 SGHVS, CDR2 FNYEAQ. The CDR3 nucleotides are TGTGCCAGCAGCCCCAGACAGGGGGCCTACGAGCAGTACTTC. Its translation is CASSPRQGAYEQYF.

The chain carries TRBV5-5 and TRBJ1-5; D remains unclear. Germline assignment: CDR1 SGHKS and CDR2 YYEKEE (reference sequence). The CDR3 extends over 12 amino acids. V lost 6 bases and J lost 5, with 9 bases in between. The CDR3 coding sequence is TGTGCCAGCAACAACATAGATCAGCCCCAGCATTTT. Its translation is CASNNIDQPQHF.

The chain joins TRBV28 to TRBJ2-5; no definite D call. This CDR3 is 12 amino acids long. The V end was cut by 3 bases, the J end by 4 bases, with 6 bases between. In germline, CDR1 is MDHEN, CDR2 SYDVKM. CDR3 loop: CASSFFPETQYF. The CDR3, as DNA: TGTGCCAGCAGTTTTTTCCCAGAGACCCAGTACTTC.

The CDR3: CASSPSSGRSYNEQFF. The DNA of the CDR3 is TGTGCCAGCAGCCCGTCTAGCGGGAGGTCCTACAATGAGCAGTTCTTC. This chain links TRBV7-9 with TRBJ2-1, with 11 bases identical to TRBD2. The V and J ends lost 5 bases and 1 base, in that order; junction bases with no gene match: 4. Germline V gene sequence: CDR1 SEHNR, CDR2 FQNEAQ (reference sequence). The length of the CDR3 is 16 residues.

The chain combines TRBV28 with TRBJ1-2; TRBD1 matches 8 bases. CDR3 length: 14 amino acids. Germline V CDR1 and CDR2: MDHEN, SYDVKM. The J segment lost 6 bases and the V segment lost 4 bases, leaving 7 bases of the junction unmatched. The CDR3 nucleotides read TGTGCCAGCAGTTCAGGACAGGGTACTAATGGCTACACCTTC. Its protein is CASSSGQGTNGYTF.

This chain links TRBV6-5 with TRBJ2-1; TRBD2 agrees at 8 bases. Trimming at V came to 2 bases and at J to 4 bases, leaving 7 bases not matched to a gene. The CDR3 runs 16 residues. Germline values: CDR1 MNHEY, CDR2 SVGAGI. DNA for the CDR3: TGTGCCAGCAGTTACACCCGGACTAGCTCTTACAATGAGCAGTTCTTC. Amino acids: CASSYTRTSSYNEQFF.

V is TRBV6-6 and J is TRBJ1-5; TRBD1 matches at 9 bases. V shed 6 bases and J 7 bases; nucleotides not matched to a gene: 4. The CDR3 extends over 13 amino acids. Germline V gene lookup returns CDR1 MNHNY and CDR2 SVGAGI (reference sequence). CDR3 coding DNA: TGTGCCAGCAGCCGGGACAGGGCGCAGCCCCAGCATTTT. This translates into CASSRDRAQPQHF.

This chain uses TRBV2 with TRBJ2-1; no firm D call. The V gene lost 7 bases and the J gene lost 8 bases, with 15 bases spanning the gap. There are 13 residues in the CDR3. The germline CDR1 and CDR2 sequences are SNHLY and FYNNEI. This CDR3 reads CASIPAVYHEQFF. CDR3 bases: TGTGCCAGCATTCCAGCAGTATACCATGAGCAGTTCTTC.

The chain joins TRBV7-9 to TRBJ1-6, with a weak D call TRBD1 (6 bases). The CDR3 consists of 14 residues. Per the germline V gene, CDR1 is SEHNR and CDR2 is FQNEAQ (reference sequence). V was clipped by 3 bases and J by 8 bases, with 11 bases between them. CDR3 in amino acids: CASSFSWGHSPLHF. In DNA form, the CDR3 reads TGTGCCAGCAGCTTTTCTTGGGGGCATTCACCCCTCCACTTT.

The chain recombines TRBV29-1 with TRBJ2-2, with no clear D. Germline lookup yields CDR1 SQVTM and CDR2 ANQGSEA. CDR3 size: 13 residues. V lost 1 base to trimming and J lost 6 bases, with 9 bases between them. CDR3 bases: TGCAGCGTTGAAGGCCCCATTGCCGGGGAGCTGTTTTTT. It is translated as CSVEGPIAGELFF.

This clone appeared many times. The chain has TRBV27 and TRBJ2-2; D not resolved. The CDR3 consists of 13 residues. Germline assignment: CDR1 MNHEY and CDR2 SMNVEV (reference sequence). Trimming took off 2 bases at V and 6 bases at J, with 7 bases between the two ends. The CDR3 sequence is CASSLQQSGELFF. DNA of the CDR3: TGTGCCAGCAGTTTACAGCAATCCGGGGAGCTGTTTTTT.

This sequence joins TRBV6-1 and TRBJ2-1, with no clear D. The CDR3 consists of 13 residues. Trimming removed 6 bases at V and 0 bases at J, with 6 bases between. The germline V gene encodes CDR1 MNHNS and CDR2 SASEGT. The CDR3 bases are TGTGCCAGCAGGCCTTTCTCCTACAATGAGCAGTTCTTC. This encodes CASRPFSYNEQFF.

V gene TRBV27 combines with J gene TRBJ2-5; perhaps TRBD1 as D (5 bases). The CDR3 runs 13 residues. V was clipped by 5 bases and J by 5 bases, with 12 bases between them. Per germline, CDR1 MNHEY and CDR2 SMNVEV (reference sequence). CDR3 nucleotides: TGTGCCAGCAGTCAAGGACCAGGGGAGACCCAGTACTTC. Translated, it gives CASSQGPGETQYF.

V is TRBV6-5 and J is TRBJ2-7; D unclear. The CDR3 spans 15 residues. Trimming removed 5 bases at V and 3 bases at J, with 17 bases between. Germline-derived CDR1 and CDR2 are MNHEY and SVGAGI. Here the CDR3 DNA reads TGTGCCAGCAGTGCTCTCGGACGGTCTCTCTACGAGCAGTACTTC. Translation: CASSALGRSLYEQYF.

This clone was seen many times. V is TRBV4-2 and J is TRBJ2-1; the match to TRBD2 covers 14 bases. Germline-derived CDR1 and CDR2 are LGHNA and YNFKEQ. V was clipped by 4 bases and J by 8 bases; unmatched bases: 7. The CDR3 contains 16 residues. CDR3 nucleotides: TGTGCCAGCAGCCGGGGGACTAGCGGGGGTTGGGATGAGCAGTTCTTC. Translated: CASSRGTSGGWDEQFF.

The V and J genes are TRBV6-9 and TRBJ1-2; tentatively, D is TRBD1 (6 bases). The germline gives CDR1 MNHGY, CDR2 SVAAGI. Deletions cut 6 bases from V and 6 bases from J, with 14 bases between. The CDR3 extends over 13 amino acids. The CDR3 sequence is CASSRQGLDGYTF. The CDR3 DNA reads TGTGCCAGCAGCCGCCAGGGGCTGGATGGCTACACCTTC.

This chain links TRBV21-1 with TRBJ1-1. TRBV21-1 is classified as a pseudogene. The CDR3 length is 14 residues. CDR3 bases: TGTGCCAGCAAAACACAACCCGGATCCACTGAAGCTTTCTTT. Translation gives CASKTQPGSTEAFF.

This sequence joins TRBV5-4 and TRBJ1-4, with 9 nucleotides matching TRBD1. Per the germline V gene, CDR1 is SGHNT and CDR2 is YYREEE (reference sequence). CDR3 size: 16 residues. Unmatched junction bases numbered 7, after V lost 4 bases and J lost 3 bases. This chain's CDR3 is CASSPGGDRANEKLFF. CDR3 nucleotide sequence: TGTGCCAGCAGCCCAGGCGGGGACAGGGCTAATGAAAAACTGTTTTTT.

This sequence joins TRBV27 and TRBJ2-3; D call uncertain. V gave up 5 bases and J gave up 4 bases, with 19 bases separating them. The germline V gene has CDR1 MNHEY and CDR2 SMNVEV (reference sequence). CDR3 length equals 16 residues. The CDR3 sequence: CASSRTEGSLADTQYF. In DNA form, the CDR3 reads TGTGCCAGCAGTCGAACAGAAGGTAGTCTGGCAGATACGCAGTATTTT.

The rearrangement joins TRBV7-8 to TRBJ2-5; TRBD2 aligns across 7 bases. V gave up 1 base and J gave up 2 bases; unmatched junction bases: 4. Germline CDR1 reads SGHVS; CDR2 reads FQNEAQ. CDR3 length: 15 amino acids. The CDR3 spells CASSLGLAEQETQYF. DNA for the CDR3: TGTGCCAGCAGCTTAGGCCTAGCGGAACAAGAGACCCAGTACTTC.

The chain couples TRBV4-3 to TRBJ2-7, with 14 bases matching TRBD2. CDR1 is LGHNA, CDR2 YSLEER, per germline. This CDR3 spans 15 amino acids. V dropped 1 base and J dropped 4; count of bases not matched to a gene: 0. Here the CDR3 reads CASSQGTSGRYEQYF. DNA for the CDR3: TGCGCCAGCAGCCAAGGGACTAGCGGGAGGTACGAGCAGTACTTC.

V and J are TRBV19 and TRBJ1-1, with a tentative D call TRBD1 (6 bases). V lost 5 bases to trimming and J lost 0 bases, with 10 bases between them. Germline loops: CDR1 LNHDA, CDR2 SQIVND (reference sequence). CDR3 length equals 14 residues. The CDR3 DNA sequence: TGTGCCAGTAGTTCACAGGGACTGAACACTGAAGCTTTCTTT. Its protein is CASSSQGLNTEAFF.